This TCR beta chain appears in the sequencing data of a study of blood T cell repertoires in COVID-19. Turning to the study itself: Whether acute or convalescent, the COVID-19 samples came from the United States, Italy and Spain. PBMCs, B-cell-depleted T cells, or T cells provided the cDNA or gDNA that made up the material.

This CDR3 is 15 amino acids long. Germline V gene sequence: CDR1 ENHRY, CDR2 SYGVKD. V shed 0 bases and J shed 5 bases, with 13 bases lying between them. Profiled with immunoSEQ multiplex PCR; TCRdb holds only in-frame clones, not every one. The profile covers under 250,000 clones, with 84% appearing a single time and under 4.5% taken by the ten largest. The TCR sequence derives from a man aged 50-60 years with acute or convalescent COVID-19. What was sequenced was peripheral blood. The V call is TRBV10-3, the J call TRBJ2-5; possibly TRBD2 for D (5 bases). The CDR3 is CAISESSTNSETQYF. The DNA of the CDR3 is TGTGCCATCAGTGAGTCGTCGACTAATAGTGAGACCCAGTACTTC.